This T cell receptor (beta chain) was identified in a study of blood T cell repertoires in COVID-19. Overall study: From the United States, Italy and Spain came samples of acute and convalescent COVID-19. PBMCs, B-cell-depleted T cells, or T cells provided the cDNA or gDNA that made up the material.

The CDR3 is 15 amino acids. Unmatched junction bases numbered 5, after V lost 4 bases and J lost 6 bases. CDR1 is LGHDT, CDR2 YNNKEL, per germline (reference sequence). In the authors' methods: Amplification of reference gene primers was used by the study to estimate nucleated cell counts. Libraries were prepared by immunoSEQ multiplex PCR; TCRdb keeps only in-frame clonotypes and omits some of them. V, J and clone size are those of that table, while D and trimming were read from the DNA. The sample consists of about 170,000 clones, 70% to 90% of them appearing once. J is TRBJ2-1 and V is TRBV3-1 (or the pseudogene TRBV3-2), with TRBD2 matching 11 bases. The receptor's source is a man aged 40-49 years who had recovered from COVID-19. The sequencing input was peripheral blood. CDR3 DNA sequence: TGTGCCAGCAGCCGAACTAGCGGGGGCGTCAATGAGCAGTTCTTC. It codes for CASSRTSGGVNEQFF.